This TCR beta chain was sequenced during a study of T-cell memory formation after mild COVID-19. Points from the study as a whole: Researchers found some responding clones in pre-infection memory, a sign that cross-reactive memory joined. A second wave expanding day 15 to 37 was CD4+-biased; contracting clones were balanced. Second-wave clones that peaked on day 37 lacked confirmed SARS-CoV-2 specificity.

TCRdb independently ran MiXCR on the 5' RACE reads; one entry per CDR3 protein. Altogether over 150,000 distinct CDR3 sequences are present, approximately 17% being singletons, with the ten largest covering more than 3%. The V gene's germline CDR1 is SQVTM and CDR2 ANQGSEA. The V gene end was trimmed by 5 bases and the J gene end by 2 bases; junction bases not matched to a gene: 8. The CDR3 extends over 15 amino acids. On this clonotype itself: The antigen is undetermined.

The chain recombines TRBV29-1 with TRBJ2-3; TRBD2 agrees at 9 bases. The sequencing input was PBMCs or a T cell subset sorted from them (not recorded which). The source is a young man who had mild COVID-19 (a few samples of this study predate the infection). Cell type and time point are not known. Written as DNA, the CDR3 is TGCAGCGTTAGCGGGGGGCTGAAATCCACAGATACGCAGTATTTT. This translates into CSVSGGLKSTDTQYF.